The rows below give T cell receptor beta chains drawn from one sample of a study of T cells in Graves' hyperthyroidism and ophthalmopathy. MiXCR was run by TCRdb on the multiplex PCR reads, yielding one entry per CDR3 protein. The sample lists 550,000 to 600,000 distinct CDR3 sequences; approximately 15% were seen once. The material sequenced was blood. These receptor sequences come from a woman between 18 and 29 years old with Graves' ophthalmopathy. CDR3s include the opening cysteine and the closing phenylalanine or tryptophan. D genes are given only for firm matches. Clone sizes are given selectively: once, few, many, or a class where the clone is expanded.

TRBV7-6,.,TRBJ1-4,19,many,TGTGCCAGCAGCCCACGAATGAGGGCCAAAACTGCAACTAATGAAAAACTGTTTTTT,CASSPRMRAKTATNEKLFF
TRBV10-3,TRBD1,TRBJ1-6,15,.,TGTGCCATCAGTCAAGGGACAGTGGGTCATTCACCCCTCCACTTT,CAISQGTVGHSPLHF
TRBV2,.,TRBJ2-1,12,.,TGTGCCAGCAAACAGGAGGGGAATGAGCAGTTCTTC,CASKQEGNEQFF
TRBV19,.,TRBJ2-7,13,.,TGTGCCAGTAGCTTGCCCCAATCCTACGAGCAGTACTTC,CASSLPQSYEQYF
TRBV7-2,TRBD2,TRBJ2-3,14,.,TGTGCCAGCAGCCAAGAAGCGGGAACGGATACGCAGTATTTT,CASSQEAGTDTQYF
TRBV3-1,TRBD2,TRBJ2-1,16,.,TGTGCCAGCAGCCCGGGACTAGCGGGCATGAACAATGAGCAGTTCTTC,CASSPGLAGMNNEQFF
TRBV12-3/TRBV12-4,.,TRBJ1-3,15,.,TGTGCCAGCAGTTTGGTAGGGACCCCCCCTGGGACCATATATTTT,CASSLVGTPPGTIYF
TRBV2,.,TRBJ2-4,14,many,TGTGCCATCCTGGGTGGGGAAGCCAAAAACATTCAGTACTTC,CAILGGEAKNIQYF
TRBV27,.,TRBJ1-4,15,few,TGTGCCAGCGGAGGGGGGACTGTTGGGAATGAAAAACTGTTTTTT,CASGGGTVGNEKLFF
TRBV13,TRBD1,TRBJ1-1,15,many,TGTGCCAGCAGCTTGATGATGGTAGGACAGGGGGGAGCTTTCTTT,CASSLMMVGQGGAFF
TRBV6-5,TRBD1,TRBJ1-2,15,.,TGTGCCAGCAGTTACTCGGGGGACAGGGTTAATGGCTACACCTTC,CASSYSGDRVNGYTF
TRBV29-1,TRBD1,TRBJ1-2,14,.,TGCAGCGTTCTACCGGGACAGGGCCTATATGGCTACACCTTC,CSVLPGQGLYGYTF
TRBV9,TRBD2,TRBJ2-7,15,few,TGTGCCAGCACTCCGGGACTAGCGCCTTCCTACGAGCAGTACTTC,CASTPGLAPSYEQYF
TRBV20-1,.,TRBJ2-3,15,many,TGCAGTGCTAGTGCTTCGGGGACATCCACCCCGATGCAGTATTTT,CSASASGTSTPMQYF
TRBV9,.,TRBJ1-2,16,few,TGTGCCAGCAGCGTATACCTCTCTGGGCCTAACTATGGCTACACCTTC,CASSVYLSGPNYGYTF
TRBV12-3/TRBV12-4,TRBD2,TRBJ2-7,16,many,TGTGCCAGCAGCTATTACCTAGCGGGAGGGAAAAACGAGCAGTACTTC,CASSYYLAGGKNEQYF
TRBV7-9,TRBD2,TRBJ2-1,17,many,TGTGCCAGCAGCTTAGCGGCGGGACTAGCGGGAAGAAATGAGCAGTTCTTC,CASSLAAGLAGRNEQFF
TRBV6-1,.,TRBJ1-2,16,many,TGTGCCAGCAGCCCCCGGGGGACGAAGGCCATGCAGGGCTACACCTTC,CASSPRGTKAMQGYTF
TRBV5-4,TRBD2,TRBJ2-7,17,.,TGTGCCAGCAGCCCCAGAGGTAGCGGGAGGACTTTAGGGGAGCAGTACTTC,CASSPRGSGRTLGEQYF
TRBV6-1,.,TRBJ2-6,14,many,TGTGCCAGCAGACGTAGCTCTGGGGCCAACGTCCTGACTTTC,CASRRSSGANVLTF
TRBV11-2,TRBD2,TRBJ2-1,15,once,TGTGCCAGCAGCCCAGGGACTAGCGGGACCGATGAGCAGTTCTTC,CASSPGTSGTDEQFF
TRBV3-1,TRBD2,TRBJ2-7,14,.,TGCGCCAGCAGCCAAGTCGCGCTAGCGGGACTGCCGTACTTC,CASSQVALAGLPYF
TRBV30,.,TRBJ2-3,15,.,TGTGCCTGGAGTGTGGCAGGAACTAACACAGATACGCAGTATTTT,CAWSVAGTNTDTQYF
TRBV12-3/TRBV12-4,.,TRBJ2-7,15,many,TGTGCCAGCAGTCCGGGACGCCCAATTGCTTCCGAGCAGTACTTC,CASSPGRPIASEQYF
TRBV10-3,.,TRBJ1-4,14,.,TGTGCCATCAGCTCTGGACAGAAGAATGAAAAACTGTTTTTT,CAISSGQKNEKLFF
TRBV30,TRBD1,TRBJ1-2,14,many,TGTGCCTGGAGTTTGGGACAGGGGGCTTCCGGCTACACCTTC,CAWSLGQGASGYTF
TRBV12-3/TRBV12-4,TRBD1,TRBJ2-1,13,.,TGTGCCAGCAGTTATGAACAGGGGTGGGAGCAGTTCTTC,CASSYEQGWEQFF
TRBV12-3/TRBV12-4,.,TRBJ2-5,16,few,TGTGCCAGCACCAGTTCGGGGGGCGCGGGCAAAGAGACCCAGTACTTC,CASTSSGGAGKETQYF
TRBV28,TRBD1,TRBJ2-2,15,.,TGTGCCATGGCGCCGGGACAGGGGGCTCCCGGGGAGCTGTTTTTT,CAMAPGQGAPGELFF
TRBV7-9,.,TRBJ2-5,12,many,TGTGCCAGCAGCTTACTAGAAGAGACCCAGTACTTC,CASSLLEETQYF
TRBV7-3,.,TRBJ1-6,14,.,TGTGCCAGCAGCTTGCGCAGAGTGAGTTCACCCCTCCACTTT,CASSLRRVSSPLHF
TRBV10-1,TRBD2,TRBJ2-7,14,many,TGCGCCAGCAGTGAAAGACTAGCGGACTACGAGCAGTACTTC,CASSERLADYEQYF
TRBV27,.,TRBJ2-2,15,few,TGTGCCAGCAATCCGCGACCAGGATGGGTTGGGGAGCTGTTTTTT,CASNPRPGWVGELFF
TRBV29-1,.,TRBJ2-1,13,many,TGCAGCGTTGGACTCAGCTCCTACAATGAGCAGTTCTTC,CSVGLSSYNEQFF